This record concerns one T cell receptor (beta chain) sequence. Its antigen remains unknown. The length of the CDR3 is 14 residues. From germline, CDR1 is SGHAT and CDR2 FQNNGV. V was clipped by 1 base and J by 9 bases, with 10 bases between them. This table comes from immunoSEQ multiplex PCR, and its TCRdb copy is limited to in-frame clones, with some not included. The sample holds about 95,000 clones, roughly 89% seen once. This sample was included in a study of T cell responses to AZD1222 COVID-19 vaccine. Findings and caveats of the study: Repertoires were obtained only post-peak T cell response. Clonal diversity was possibly underestimated; the donors were predominantly white British and more often female.

V gene TRBV11-2 combines with J gene TRBJ1-6, with D uncertain. The source was peripheral blood, collected on day 0 of AZD1222 vaccination. This clonotype was obtained from an adult in good health. This chain's CDR3 is CASSLGKGGSPLHF. Written as DNA, the CDR3 is TGTGCCAGCAGCTTAGGAAAAGGAGGTTCACCCCTCCACTTT.